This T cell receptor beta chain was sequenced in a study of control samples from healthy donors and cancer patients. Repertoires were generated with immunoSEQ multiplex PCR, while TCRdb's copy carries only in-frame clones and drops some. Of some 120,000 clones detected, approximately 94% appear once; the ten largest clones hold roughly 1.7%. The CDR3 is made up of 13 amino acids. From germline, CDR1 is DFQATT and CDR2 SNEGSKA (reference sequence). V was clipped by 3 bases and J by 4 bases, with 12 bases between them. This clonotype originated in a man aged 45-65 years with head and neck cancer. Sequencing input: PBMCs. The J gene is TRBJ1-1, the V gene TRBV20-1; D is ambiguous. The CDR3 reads CSASWVRGTEAFF. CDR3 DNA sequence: TGCAGTGCTAGTTGGGTAAGAGGCACTGAAGCTTTCTTT.